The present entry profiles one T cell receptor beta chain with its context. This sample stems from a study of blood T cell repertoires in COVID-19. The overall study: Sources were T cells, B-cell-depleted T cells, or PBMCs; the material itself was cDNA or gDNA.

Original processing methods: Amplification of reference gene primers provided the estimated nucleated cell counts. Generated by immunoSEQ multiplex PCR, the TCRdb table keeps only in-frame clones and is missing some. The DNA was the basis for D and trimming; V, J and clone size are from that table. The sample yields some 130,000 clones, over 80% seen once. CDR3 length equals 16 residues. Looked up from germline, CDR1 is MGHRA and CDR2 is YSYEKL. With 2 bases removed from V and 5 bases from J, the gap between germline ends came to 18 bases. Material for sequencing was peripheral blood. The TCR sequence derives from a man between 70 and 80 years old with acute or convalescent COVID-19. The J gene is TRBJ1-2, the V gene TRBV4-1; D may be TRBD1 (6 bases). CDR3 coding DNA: TGCGCCAGCAGCCAACCTGGCAAGGGCAGGGGTTATGGCTACACCTTC. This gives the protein CASSQPGKGRGYGYTF.